This TCR beta chain was retrieved from a study of blood T cell repertoires in COVID-19. Background on the study: Spain, Italy and the United States supplied samples that represented acute and convalescent COVID-19. PBMCs, B-cell-depleted T cells, or T cells were the source of the cDNA or gDNA that made up the material.

Trimming left V 2 bases short and J 6 bases short, with 16 bases between. Looked up from germline, CDR1 is GTSNPN and CDR2 is SVGIG (reference sequence). The CDR3 sequence is 14 residues long. Repertoires were generated with immunoSEQ multiplex PCR, while TCRdb's copy carries only in-frame clones and drops some. The sample comprises 150,000 to 180,000 clones, about 73% of which are singletons, and under 2% rests with the top ten. This receptor was obtained from a man aged 80 or over with acute or convalescent COVID-19. The rearrangement uses TRBV30 and TRBJ1-1; the D gene is possibly TRBD1 (6 bases). The material sequenced was peripheral blood. CDR3 residues: CAWSSYRVSAEAFF. Written as DNA, the CDR3 is TGTGCCTGGAGTTCGTACAGGGTTTCGGCTGAAGCTTTCTTT.